The rows below give T cell receptor beta chains drawn from one sample of a study of T cell responses to AZD1222 COVID-19 vaccine. Some clones are missing from TCRdb's copy, which holds only in-frame ones; the method was immunoSEQ multiplex PCR. Of more than 80,000 clones listed, approximately 90% are singletons. The specimen comprised peripheral blood, sampled on day 0 of AZD1222 vaccination. The receptors stem from an adult in good health. CDR3s include the opening cysteine and the closing phenylalanine or tryptophan. A D gene is named only where the DNA matches it firmly. Size is stated for part of the rows, as once, few or many counts, or as a class when the clone is expanded.

clone_size,d_call,j_call,v_call,cdr3_nt,cdr3_aa
.,.,TRBJ2-3,TRBV15,TGTGCCACCAGCAGGGAAGCTAGGGGAGATACGCAGTATTTT,CATSREARGDTQYF
.,.,TRBJ1-1,TRBV30,TGTGTCCACTATATGAGAGAGAACACTGAAGCTTTCTTT,CVHYMRENTEAFF
.,TRBD1,TRBJ2-7,TRBV12-3/TRBV12-4,TGTGCCAGCAGCTTGACAGGGCCAGGGGAGCAGTACTTC,CASSLTGPGEQYF
.,.,TRBJ1-6,TRBV7-9,TGTGCCAGCAGCTTAGCGACGGGATGGGGCTCCTATAATTCACCCCTCCACTTT,CASSLATGWGSYNSPLHF
.,.,TRBJ1-4,TRBV19,TGTGCCAGTAGTATAGCTGAGGGGTATAATGAAAAACTGTTTTTT,CASSIAEGYNEKLFF
.,.,TRBJ2-7,TRBV6-1,TGTGCCAGCAGTGAACGCGCAGCGTCTCGGCAGTACTTC,CASSERAASRQYF
.,.,TRBJ1-1,TRBV5-1,TGCGCCAGCAGCTTGGCCGGCTTTGGGAACACTGAAGCTTTCTTT,CASSLAGFGNTEAFF
.,.,TRBJ1-3,TRBV7-8,TGTGCCAGCAGCGCCGGGGCCTCTGGAAACACCATATATTTT,CASSAGASGNTIYF
.,TRBD2,TRBJ2-5,TRBV7-2,TGTGCCAGCAGAGCCCGACTAGCGGGGTTAGAGACCCAGTACTTC,CASRARLAGLETQYF
.,TRBD1,TRBJ1-6,TRBV7-6,TGTGCCAGCAGCTCCATGGGACAGGGTAGTTCACCCCTCCACTTT,CASSSMGQGSSPLHF
.,TRBD1,TRBJ1-2,TRBV28,TGTGCCAGCACGCCGGGACAGGGGTCCGGCTACACCTTC,CASTPGQGSGYTF
once,.,TRBJ2-6,TRBV9,TGTGCCAGCAGCGTCCCCAAGGGGGAAGGTGGGGCCAACGTCCTGACTTTC,CASSVPKGEGGANVLTF
medium-sized,.,TRBJ1-1,TRBV10-3,TGTGCCATCAGTGAGTCCAGAATATCGGACACTGAAGCTTTCTTT,CAISESRISDTEAFF
.,.,TRBJ1-1,TRBV27,TGTGCCAGCAGTTTCTCCCCGGTGGGCACTGAAGCTTTCTTT,CASSFSPVGTEAFF
few,.,TRBJ2-1,TRBV6-4,TGTGCCAGCAGTGTCGACAGGAACAATGAGCAGTTCTTC,CASSVDRNNEQFF
.,TRBD1,TRBJ1-1,TRBV6-5,TGTGCCAGCAGTTACTCGAATCTCGGACAGGGGGGTGAAGCTTTCTTT,CASSYSNLGQGGEAFF
few,.,TRBJ1-2,TRBV2,TGTGCCAGCACTTGGCAGAACTATGGCTACACCTTC,CASTWQNYGYTF
.,TRBD1,TRBJ1-2,TRBV6-4,TGTGCCAGCAGCCGGGACAGGGAAAATACTAACTATGGCTACACCTTC,CASSRDRENTNYGYTF
.,TRBD1,TRBJ2-2,TRBV15,TGTGCCACCAGCAGAGGCGGACAGGGATCCGGGGAGCTGTTTTTT,CATSRGGQGSGELFF
.,.,TRBJ2-7,TRBV6-2/TRBV6-3,TGTGCCAGCAGTCCCGACAGCCAATACGAGCAGTACTTC,CASSPDSQYEQYF
.,.,TRBJ1-3,TRBV30,TGTGCCCGATGGTTATCTGGAAACACCATATATTTT,CARWLSGNTIYF
.,.,TRBJ2-7,TRBV19,TGTGCCAGTAGTCGGCAGTCCCTGTACGAGCAGTACTTC,CASSRQSLYEQYF
once,.,TRBJ2-4,TRBV5-3,TGTGCCAGAAGCCTCAGGGGTTTGCTAGCCAAAAACATTCAGTACTTC,CARSLRGLLAKNIQYF
.,.,TRBJ1-1,TRBV6-2/TRBV6-3,TGTGCCAGCAGTTACTCGACTCAGGTGACGGCTAACACTGAAGCTTTCTTT,CASSYSTQVTANTEAFF
.,TRBD1,TRBJ1-6,TRBV9,TGTGCCAGCAGTAAGGGGGCCTCAACTAATTCACCCCTCCACTTT,CASSKGASTNSPLHF
.,TRBD1,TRBJ2-1,TRBV28,TGTGCCAGCAGACCCCCGGGACAGCTTTACAATGAGCAGTTCTTC,CASRPPGQLYNEQFF
.,TRBD1,TRBJ2-1,TRBV28,TGTGCCAGCAGACAGGGGTGGGTCAATGAGCAGTTCTTC,CASRQGWVNEQFF
.,TRBD1,TRBJ1-4,TRBV6-2/TRBV6-3,TGTGCCAGCAGCCTATCTGGGACAGGGAATGAAAAACTGTTTTTT,CASSLSGTGNEKLFF
.,.,TRBJ2-2,TRBV3-1/TRBV3-2,TGTGCCAGCAGCCTACAGGTTAGCTCTAACACCGGGGAGCTGTTTTTT,CASSLQVSSNTGELFF
few,TRBD1,TRBJ1-2,TRBV9,TGTGCCAGCAGCCTCACGGGGGGACAGGGGGCTCATCTTGGCTACACCTTC,CASSLTGGQGAHLGYTF
.,TRBD1,TRBJ2-2,TRBV5-4,TGTGCCAGCAGAGAAGCGGGACAGGGGAACACCGGGGAGCTGTTTTTT,CASREAGQGNTGELFF
.,.,TRBJ1-4,TRBV28,TGTGCCAGCAGGTCACCGTCCGGGGGTCAGCGAAAACTGTTTTTT,CASRSPSGGQRKLFF
.,TRBD1,TRBJ1-6,TRBV6-2/TRBV6-3,TGTGCCAGCAGTTACCCGGGACAGCTTAATTCACCCCTCCACTTT,CASSYPGQLNSPLHF
.,.,TRBJ2-5,TRBV24-1,TGTGCCACCAACCCCAGCTGGGGGGAAGAGACCCAGTACTTC,CATNPSWGEETQYF
.,TRBD1,TRBJ2-7,TRBV2,TGTGCCAGCAGCACCACCGGGACAGGGACCTACGAGCAGTACTTC,CASSTTGTGTYEQYF
.,.,TRBJ1-4,TRBV6-2/TRBV6-3,TGTGCCAGCAGCCGCGACAGGTTCAATGAAAAACTGTTTTTT,CASSRDRFNEKLFF
.,.,TRBJ1-1,TRBV5-4,TGTGCCAGCAGCCCCAGGAACACTGAAGCTTTCTTT,CASSPRNTEAFF
.,.,TRBJ1-2,TRBV21-1,TGTGCCAGCAGGGGAGCGGTCGGCTACACCTTC,CASRGAVGYTF
.,.,TRBJ1-2,TRBV27,TGTGCCAGCGGGACCCCCCGGGGCAACACCTTC,CASGTPRGNTF
.,TRBD1,TRBJ1-1,TRBV7-3,TGTGCCAGCAGCGCACAGGGGGACACTGAAGCTTTCTTT,CASSAQGDTEAFF